This T cell receptor (beta chain) stems from a study of blood T cell repertoires in COVID-19 (dated by TCRdb to about 2020). Regarding the study in general: The collaborator samples originated in the United States, Italy and Spain and spanned the acute and convalescent phases of COVID-19. The prospective study material was composed of cDNA or gDNA derived from T cells, B-cell-depleted T cells, or PBMCs. The dataset comprised deeply sampled blood TCRbeta repertoires from subjects exposed to, actively infected with, or recovered from COVID-19. The repertoires were released in a freely available public database intended as a resource for research on the immune response to SARS-CoV-2. The samples were drawn from two sources: the first 160 participants of the ongoing ImmuneRACE study, and over 1,000 subjects contributed by 6 global collaborators. Sample metadata almost always included a de-identified subject ID, COVID-19 status, age in years and sex. Where available, HLA class I and class II types were taken from metadata supplied by the sample provider and were not determined by assay-based typing. The paper's findings and limits, for the study overall: The amount of clinical and demographic metadata varied by source and participant and was provided uncurated.

The CDR3 covers 13 residues, taking in both the cysteine and the phenylalanine. The read is trimmed to its CDR3 DNA, 39 bases read in frame from base 1. V drops 5 bases and J drops 3 bases, leaving 11 bases in between. From the germline V gene (reference sequence), CDR1 is LGHDT and CDR2 is YNNKEL. TCRbeta CDR3 regions were amplified from genomic DNA using the immunoSEQ Assay, a bias-controlled multiplex PCR. Turning to the authors' computational methods: The number of nucleated cells in each sample was estimated by amplification of reference gene primers within the assay. To quantify the absolute abundance of each unique TCRbeta CDR3 rearrangement, sequence reads were collapsed and filtered. For each sample, productive Simpson clonality was calculated as the square root of Simpson's diversity index over productive rearrangements. TCRdb retrieved this table from immuneACCESS and kept in-frame rearrangements only. Not all clones are present; in checked studies, unresolved V genes account for under half, and no reason is known for the remainder. V, J and clone size were drawn from that table, and D and trimming were deduced from the DNA. The sample contains roughly 60,000 clones, about four fifths of them found a single time. 5.5% to 7% of the sample is taken by the ten largest.

This clone was detected only once. Its antigen remains unidentified. Per-base quality was not reported, and no clone a single base away is much larger than it. The collaborating institutions used their own protocols to collect whole blood in K2EDTA tubes. For TCRbeta analysis, collaborators shipped samples in one of three forms: frozen whole blood, isolated PBMCs, or DNA extracted from either of those sample types. The rearranged chain carries TRBV3-1 (or the pseudogene TRBV3-2) and TRBJ2-7, and TRBD1 may be the D gene, going by 6 matching bases. The source is a human donor in a cohort sampled during active or convalescent COVID-19. The sample was peripheral blood. The CDR3 here reads CASSTGQYYEQYF. In nucleotide form, the sequence is TGTGCCAGCAGCACCGGACAGTACTACGAGCAGTACTTC.